The 2 T cell receptor beta chains below all came from one sample that was sequenced in a study of cytomegalovirus exposure and HLA in healthy donors. Vbeta (60) and Jbeta (13) primers were used in the PCR. Repertoires were generated with immunoSEQ multiplex PCR, while TCRdb's copy carries only in-frame clones and drops some. The sample consists of fewer than 75,000 clones, approximately 79% of them appearing once. The sequencing sample was made of PBMCs. The source is a woman in her 30s in good health and CMV-seronegative.

This sequence joins TRBV9 and TRBJ2-3, with TRBD2 matching 9 bases. With V trimmed by 0 bases and J by 5 bases, 1 base remained unmatched. Per the germline V gene, CDR1 is SGDLS and CDR2 is YYNGEE. There are 14 residues in the CDR3. CDR3 sequence (DNA): TGTGCCAGCAGCGTAGAAGCGGGGGGAGATACGCAGTATTTT. Its protein is CASSVEAGGDTQYF.

J is TRBJ1-1 and V is TRBV6-1, with 10 nucleotides matching TRBD1. From germline, CDR1 is MNHNS and CDR2 SASEGT. J gave up 5 bases and V 4 bases, and 7 bases lay outside the gene matches. The CDR3 has 15 amino acids. This CDR3 is CASSAVTGGETEAFF. The CDR3, as DNA: TGTGCCAGCAGTGCCGTGACAGGGGGCGAGACTGAAGCTTTCTTT.